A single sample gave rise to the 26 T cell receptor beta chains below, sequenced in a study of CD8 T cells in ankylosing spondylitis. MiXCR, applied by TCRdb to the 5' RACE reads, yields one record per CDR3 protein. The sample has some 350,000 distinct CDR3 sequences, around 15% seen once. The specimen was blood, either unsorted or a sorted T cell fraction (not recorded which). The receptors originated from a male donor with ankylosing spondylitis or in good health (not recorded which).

The CDR3 DNA reads as TGCGCCAGCAGCCCTGGGACTTCTGGCGAGCAGTACTTC. Translation gives CASSPGTSGEQYF. The chain uses TRBV5-1 and TRBJ2-7, with a possible D match to TRBD2 (6 bases). The germline V and J ends were trimmed by 4 bases and 6 bases, with 14 bases remaining between them. Germline assignment: CDR1 SGHRS and CDR2 YFSETQ. The CDR3 contains 13 residues.

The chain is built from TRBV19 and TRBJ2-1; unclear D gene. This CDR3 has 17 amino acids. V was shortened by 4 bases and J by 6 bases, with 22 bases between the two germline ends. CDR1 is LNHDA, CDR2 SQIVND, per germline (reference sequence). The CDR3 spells CASSKVDSAFDTNEQFF. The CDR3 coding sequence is TGTGCCAGTAGTAAGGTCGATTCAGCGTTTGACACCAATGAGCAGTTCTTC.

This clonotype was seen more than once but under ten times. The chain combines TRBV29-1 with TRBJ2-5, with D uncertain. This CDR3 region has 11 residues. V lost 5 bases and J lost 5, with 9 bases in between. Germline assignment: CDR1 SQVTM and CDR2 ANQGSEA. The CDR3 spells CSVPEWETQYF. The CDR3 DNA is TGCAGCGTTCCGGAGTGGGAGACCCAGTACTTC. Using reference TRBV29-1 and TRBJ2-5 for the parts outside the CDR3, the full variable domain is SAVISQKPSRDICQRGTSLTIQCQVDSQVTMMFWYRQQPGQSLTLIATANQGSEATYESGFVIDKFPISRPNLTFSTLTVSNMSPEDSSIYLCSVPEWETQYFGPGTRLLVL.

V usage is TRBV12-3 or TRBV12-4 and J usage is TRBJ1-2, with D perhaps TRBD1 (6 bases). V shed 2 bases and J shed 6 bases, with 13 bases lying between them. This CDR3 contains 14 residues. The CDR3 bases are TGTGCCAGCAGTTTACGGGCAGGGGTCCATGGCTACACCTTC. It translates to CASSLRAGVHGYTF.

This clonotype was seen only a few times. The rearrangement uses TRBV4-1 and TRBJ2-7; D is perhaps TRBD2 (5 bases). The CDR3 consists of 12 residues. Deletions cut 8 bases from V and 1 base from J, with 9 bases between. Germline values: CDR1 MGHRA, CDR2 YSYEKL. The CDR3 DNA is TGCGCCAGCCCGAGGGAGTCCTACGAGCAGTACTTC. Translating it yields CASPRESYEQYF.

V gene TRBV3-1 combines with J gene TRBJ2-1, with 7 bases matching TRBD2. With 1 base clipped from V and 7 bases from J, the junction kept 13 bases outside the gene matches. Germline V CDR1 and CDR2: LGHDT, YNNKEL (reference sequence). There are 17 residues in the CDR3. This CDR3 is CASSQGTWMGGLNEQFF. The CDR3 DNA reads TGTGCCAGCAGCCAAGGGACTTGGATGGGAGGGCTTAATGAGCAGTTCTTC.

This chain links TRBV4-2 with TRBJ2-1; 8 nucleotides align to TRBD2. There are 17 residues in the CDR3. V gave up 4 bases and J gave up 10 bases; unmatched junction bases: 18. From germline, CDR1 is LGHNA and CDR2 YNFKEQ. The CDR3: CASSLTPVAPGGEEQFF. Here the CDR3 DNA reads TGTGCCAGCAGCCTAACGCCCGTAGCCCCCGGGGGGGAGGAGCAGTTCTTC.

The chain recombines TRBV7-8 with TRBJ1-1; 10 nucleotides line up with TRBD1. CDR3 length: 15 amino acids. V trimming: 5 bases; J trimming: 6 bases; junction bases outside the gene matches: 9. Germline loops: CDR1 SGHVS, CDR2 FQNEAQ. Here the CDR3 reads CASSPRQGASAEAFF. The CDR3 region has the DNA TGTGCCAGCAGCCCACGACAGGGGGCAAGCGCTGAAGCTTTCTTT. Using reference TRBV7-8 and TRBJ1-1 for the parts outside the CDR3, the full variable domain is GAGVSQSPRYKVAKRGQDVALRCDPISGHVSLFWYQQALGQGPEFLTYFQNEAQLDKSGLPSDRFFAERPEGSVSTLKIQRTQQEDSAVYLCASSPRQGASAEAFFGQGTRLTVV.

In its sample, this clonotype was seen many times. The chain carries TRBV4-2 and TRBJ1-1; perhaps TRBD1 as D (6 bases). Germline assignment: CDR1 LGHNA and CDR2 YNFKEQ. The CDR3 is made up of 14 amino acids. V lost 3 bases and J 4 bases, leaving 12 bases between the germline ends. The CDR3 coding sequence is TGTGCCAGCAGCCAGACCGGGACACTCACTGAAGCTTTCTTT. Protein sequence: CASSQTGTLTEAFF.

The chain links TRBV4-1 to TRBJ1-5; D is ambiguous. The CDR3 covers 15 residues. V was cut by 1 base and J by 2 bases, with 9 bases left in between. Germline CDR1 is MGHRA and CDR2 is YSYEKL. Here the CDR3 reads CASSQALARNQPQHF. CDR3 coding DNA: TGCGCCAGCAGCCAAGCCCTAGCTCGCAATCAGCCCCAGCATTTT.

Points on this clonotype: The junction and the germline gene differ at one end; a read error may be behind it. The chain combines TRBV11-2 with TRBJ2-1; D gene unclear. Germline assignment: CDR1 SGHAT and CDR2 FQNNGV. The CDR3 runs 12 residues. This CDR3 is CDSTFLNNEQFF. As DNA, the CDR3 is TGTGACAGCACCTTCCTTAACAATGAGCAGTTCTTC.

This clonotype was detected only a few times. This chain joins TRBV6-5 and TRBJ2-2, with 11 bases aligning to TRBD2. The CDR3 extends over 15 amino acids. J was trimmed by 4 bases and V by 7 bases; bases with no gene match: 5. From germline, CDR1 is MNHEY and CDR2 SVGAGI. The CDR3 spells CASMLAGGVTGELFF. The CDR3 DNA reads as TGTGCCAGCATGTTAGCGGGAGGGGTCACCGGGGAGCTGTTTTTT.

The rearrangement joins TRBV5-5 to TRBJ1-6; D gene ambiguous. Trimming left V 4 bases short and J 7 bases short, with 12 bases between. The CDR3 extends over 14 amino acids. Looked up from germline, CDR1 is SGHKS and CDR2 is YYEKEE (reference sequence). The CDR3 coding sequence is TGTGCCAGCAGCCAACCGGGGAACAATTCACCCCTCCACTTT. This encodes CASSQPGNNSPLHF.

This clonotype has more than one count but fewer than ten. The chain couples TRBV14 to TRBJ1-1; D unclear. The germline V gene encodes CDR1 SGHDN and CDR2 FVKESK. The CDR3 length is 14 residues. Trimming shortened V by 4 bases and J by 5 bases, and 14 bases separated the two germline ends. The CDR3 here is CASSLRVGMTEAFF. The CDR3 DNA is TGTGCCAGCAGCCTTAGAGTCGGGATGACTGAAGCTTTCTTT.

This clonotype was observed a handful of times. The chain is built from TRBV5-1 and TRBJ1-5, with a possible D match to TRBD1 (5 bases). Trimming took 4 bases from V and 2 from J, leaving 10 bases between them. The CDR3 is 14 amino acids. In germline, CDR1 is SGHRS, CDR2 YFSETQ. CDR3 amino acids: CASSPSTGNQPQHF. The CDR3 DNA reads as TGCGCCAGCAGCCCCTCGACAGGCAATCAGCCCCAGCATTTT. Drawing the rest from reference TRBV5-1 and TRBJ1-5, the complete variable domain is KAGVTQTPRYLIKTRGQQVTLSCSPISGHRSVSWYQQTPGQGLQFLFEYFSETQRNKGNFPGRFSGRQFSNSRSEMNVSTLELGDSALYLCASSPSTGNQPQHFGDGTRLSIL.

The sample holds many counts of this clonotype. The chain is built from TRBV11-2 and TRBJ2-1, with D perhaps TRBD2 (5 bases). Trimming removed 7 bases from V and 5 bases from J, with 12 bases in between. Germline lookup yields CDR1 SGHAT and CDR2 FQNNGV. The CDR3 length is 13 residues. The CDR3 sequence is CASTPGLDNEQFF. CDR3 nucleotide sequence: TGTGCCAGCACCCCAGGACTCGACAATGAGCAGTTCTTC.

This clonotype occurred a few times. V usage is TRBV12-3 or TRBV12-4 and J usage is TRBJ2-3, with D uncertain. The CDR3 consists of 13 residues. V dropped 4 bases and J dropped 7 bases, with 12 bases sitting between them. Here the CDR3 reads CASSSTDGYTQYF. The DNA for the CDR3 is TGTGCCAGCAGTTCTACGGACGGATATACGCAGTATTTT.

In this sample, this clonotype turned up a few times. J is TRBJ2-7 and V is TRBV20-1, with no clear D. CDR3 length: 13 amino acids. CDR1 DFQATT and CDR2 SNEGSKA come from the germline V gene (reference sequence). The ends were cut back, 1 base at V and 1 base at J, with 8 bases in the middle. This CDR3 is CSARGVGSYEQYF. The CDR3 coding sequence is TGCAGTGCTAGAGGCGTCGGTTCCTACGAGCAGTACTTC.

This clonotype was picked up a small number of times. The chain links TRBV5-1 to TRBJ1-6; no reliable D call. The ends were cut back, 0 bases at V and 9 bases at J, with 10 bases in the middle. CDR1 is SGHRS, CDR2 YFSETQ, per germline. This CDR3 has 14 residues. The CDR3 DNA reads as TGCGCCAGCAGCTTGGAGGGTGATCGTTCACCCCTCCACTTT. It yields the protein CASSLEGDRSPLHF.

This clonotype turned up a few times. The DNA for the CDR3 is TGCGCCAGCAGCCAAGATGAGGGACGGGGCACTGAAGCTTTCTTT. As protein: CASSQDEGRGTEAFF. The genes are TRBV4-1 and TRBJ1-1; tentative D call: TRBD1 (5 bases). V was cut by 0 bases and J by 4 bases, with 12 bases left in between. The CDR3 length is 15 residues. Germline V lookup: CDR1 MGHRA, CDR2 YSYEKL.

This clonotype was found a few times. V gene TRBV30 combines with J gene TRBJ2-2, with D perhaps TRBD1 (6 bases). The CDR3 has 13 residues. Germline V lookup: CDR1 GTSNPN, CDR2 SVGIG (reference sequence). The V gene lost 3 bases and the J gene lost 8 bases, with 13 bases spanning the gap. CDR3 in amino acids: CAWRVTTGGELFF. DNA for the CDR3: TGTGCCTGGAGGGTCACCACAGGGGGGGAGCTGTTTTTT.

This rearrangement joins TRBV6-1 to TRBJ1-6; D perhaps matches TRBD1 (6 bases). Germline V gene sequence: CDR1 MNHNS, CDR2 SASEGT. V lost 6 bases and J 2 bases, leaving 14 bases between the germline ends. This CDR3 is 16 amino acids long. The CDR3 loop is CASRLQGRAYNSPLHF. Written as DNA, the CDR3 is TGTGCCAGCAGACTACAGGGCCGGGCCTATAATTCACCCCTCCACTTT.

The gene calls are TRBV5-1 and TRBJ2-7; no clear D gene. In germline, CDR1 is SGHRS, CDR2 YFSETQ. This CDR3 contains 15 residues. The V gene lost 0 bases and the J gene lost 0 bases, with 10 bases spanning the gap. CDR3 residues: CASSLDSHSSYEQYF. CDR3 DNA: TGCGCCAGCAGCTTGGATTCTCATAGCTCCTACGAGCAGTACTTC.

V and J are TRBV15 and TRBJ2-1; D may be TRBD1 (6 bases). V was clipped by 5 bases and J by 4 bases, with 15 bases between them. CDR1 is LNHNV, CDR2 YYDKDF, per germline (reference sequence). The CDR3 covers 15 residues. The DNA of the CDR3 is TGTGCCACCAGCGCATCGGGACACTCTTACAATGAGCAGTTCTTC. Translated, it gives CATSASGHSYNEQFF. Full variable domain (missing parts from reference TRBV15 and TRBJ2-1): DAMVIQNPRYQVTQFGKPVTLSCSQTLNHNVMYWYQQKSSQAPKLLFHYYDKDFNNEADTPDNFQSRRPNTSFCFLDIRSPGLGDTAMYLCATSASGHSYNEQFFGPGTRLTVL.

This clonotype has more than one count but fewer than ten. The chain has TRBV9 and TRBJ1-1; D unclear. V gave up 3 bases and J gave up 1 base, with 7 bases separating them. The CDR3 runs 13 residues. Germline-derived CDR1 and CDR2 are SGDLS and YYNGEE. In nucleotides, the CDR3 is TGTGCCAGCAGCGCAGATCCGAACACTGAAGCTTTCTTT. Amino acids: CASSADPNTEAFF.

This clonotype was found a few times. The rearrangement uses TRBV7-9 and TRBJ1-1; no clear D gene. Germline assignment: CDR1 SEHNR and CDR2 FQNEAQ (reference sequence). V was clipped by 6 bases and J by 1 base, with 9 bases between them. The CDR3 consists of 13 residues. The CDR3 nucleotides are TGTGCCAGCAGTTTCTCTGCGAACACTGAAGCTTTCTTT. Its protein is CASSFSANTEAFF.